A selection of T cell receptor beta chains follows, all from one sample in a study of T cell clonotyping in hematopoietic cell transplantation. Generated by immunoSEQ multiplex PCR, the TCRdb table keeps only in-frame clones and is missing some. This sample has tens of thousands of clones, with about 93% found just once. The source material was peripheral blood mononuclear cells. Every receptor here comes from a woman between 50 and 59 years old in good health. Some clones in this sample may be carry-over from other donors' samples. The CDR3 runs from the conserved cysteine through the conserved F or W. Fields, in order: clone size, V gene, D gene, J gene, CDR3 protein, CDR3 DNA. The D gene is left open where the match is weak. For some rows the clone size is stated as once, few or many, or as a class when expanded; others skip it.

once	TRBV29-1	NA	TRBJ2-1	CSGVATIGQFF	TGCAGCGGGGTCGCCACAATAGGGCAGTTCTTC
NA	TRBV20-1	NA	TRBJ1-2	CSASNYGYTF	TGCAGTGCTAGTAACTATGGCTACACCTTC
NA	TRBV2	NA	TRBJ1-4	CASILDLGEKLFF	TGTGCCAGCATATTGGACTTGGGTGAAAAACTGTTTTTT
few	TRBV11-3	TRBD1	TRBJ2-5	CASSLGQGAVETQYF	TGTGCCAGCAGCTTAGGTCAGGGGGCTGTTGAGACCCAGTACTTC
NA	TRBV9	NA	TRBJ1-3	CASSEGVSGNTIYF	TGTGCCAGCAGTGAAGGCGTCTCTGGAAACACCATATATTTT
NA	TRBV6-1	NA	TRBJ2-7	CASSEAGGVDRGEQYF	TGTGCCAGCAGTGAAGCGGGGGGGGTAGACAGGGGCGAGCAGTACTTC
NA	TRBV7-8	NA	TRBJ2-2	CASSFYGGNTGELFF	TGTGCCAGCAGCTTCTATGGGGGGAACACCGGGGAGCTGTTTTTT
NA	TRBV11-2	NA	TRBJ1-4	CASTKNLEMGRNEKLFF	TGTGCCAGTACAAAAAACCTGGAAATGGGGCGAAATGAAAAACTGTTTTTT
once	TRBV28	NA	TRBJ1-3	CASSRVPGNTIYF	TGTGCCAGCAGTAGGGTCCCTGGAAACACCATATATTTT
NA	TRBV7-9	NA	TRBJ2-5	CASSFQETQYF	TGTGCCAGCAGCTTCCAAGAGACCCAGTACTTC
NA	TRBV4-2	TRBD2	TRBJ2-1	CASSQDELAGASYNEQFF	TGTGCCAGCAGCCAAGATGAACTAGCGGGGGCCTCCTACAATGAGCAGTTCTTC
NA	TRBV7-3	TRBD1	TRBJ2-1	CASSPQTGDEQFF	TGTGCCAGCAGCCCTCAGACAGGGGATGAGCAGTTCTTC
few	TRBV19	NA	TRBJ1-1	CASSPTPNTEAFF	TGTGCCAGTAGTCCGACACCGAACACTGAAGCTTTCTTT
NA	TRBV7-8	NA	TRBJ1-1	CASSFGTTGNTEAFF	TGTGCCAGCAGCTTCGGAACTACAGGGAACACTGAAGCTTTCTTT
few	TRBV6-1	TRBD1	TRBJ2-7	CASSEVPGQGEDEQYF	TGTGCCAGCAGTGAAGTCCCGGGACAGGGTGAGGACGAGCAGTACTTC
NA	TRBV9	NA	TRBJ2-3	CASSVATAEVTDTQYF	TGTGCCAGCAGCGTAGCGACCGCGGAGGTTACAGATACGCAGTATTTT
NA	TRBV25-1	NA	TRBJ1-4	CASTDTGTNEKLFF	TGTGCCAGCACCGACACGGGAACTAATGAAAAACTGTTTTTT
NA	TRBV4-2	TRBD2	TRBJ2-7	CASSQESGTRTEQYF	TGTGCCAGCAGCCAAGAATCCGGGACTAGGACCGAGCAGTACTTC
NA	TRBV11-3	NA	TRBJ2-2	CASAPDSSGELFF	TGTGCCAGTGCTCCCGACAGTTCCGGGGAGCTGTTTTTT
NA	TRBV11-3	NA	TRBJ2-1	CASSLAGIGEYNEQFF	TGTGCCAGCAGCTTAGCGGGTATCGGGGAATACAATGAGCAGTTCTTC
NA	TRBV7-2	NA	TRBJ2-3	CASSFGREDTQYF	TGTGCCAGCAGCTTCGGCAGGGAAGATACGCAGTATTTT
NA	TRBV29-1	NA	TRBJ1-1	CSGRRENTEAFF	TGCAGCGGCCGACGGGAGAACACTGAAGCTTTCTTT
few	TRBV5-4	NA	TRBJ1-2	CASSFRRAIANYGYTF	TGTGCCAGCAGCTTTCGCCGGGCGATCGCTAACTATGGCTACACCTTC
once	TRBV7-2	NA	TRBJ2-2	CASSLTPNNLNTGELFF	TGTGCCAGCAGCTTAACGCCTAACAACCTGAACACCGGGGAGCTGTTTTTT
NA	TRBV6-5	NA	TRBJ1-6	CASSYSNSPLHF	TGTGCCAGCAGTTATTCCAATTCACCCCTCCACTTT
NA	TRBV30	NA	TRBJ1-1	CAWKRGGTEAFF	TGTGCCTGGAAGAGAGGGGGGACTGAAGCTTTCTTT
NA	TRBV19	TRBD1	TRBJ1-6	CASRSRQGGNSPLHF	TGTGCCAGTAGATCTAGACAGGGCGGAAATTCACCCCTCCACTTT
NA	TRBV30	TRBD2	TRBJ2-1	CAWGDASGGGNEQFF	TGTGCCTGGGGAGATGCTAGCGGGGGGGGGAATGAGCAGTTCTTC
once	TRBV5-4	TRBD2	TRBJ2-5	CASSYTSGEETQYF	TGTGCCAGCAGCTATACTAGCGGGGAAGAGACCCAGTACTTC
NA	TRBV19	NA	TRBJ1-5	CASSIGGRQPQHF	TGTGCCAGTAGTATCGGCGGTCGTCAGCCCCAGCATTTT
NA	TRBV5-1	NA	TRBJ1-1	CASSPGALNTEAFF	TGCGCCAGCAGCCCGGGGGCCCTGAACACTGAAGCTTTCTTT
NA	TRBV6-1	NA	TRBJ1-1	CASSAGYGPTMNTEAFF	TGTGCCAGCAGTGCCGGGTATGGTCCAACTATGAACACTGAAGCTTTCTTT
NA	TRBV6-1	NA	TRBJ2-6	CASSEEGTGANVLTF	TGTGCCAGCAGTGAAGAGGGGACTGGGGCCAACGTCCTGACTTTC
NA	TRBV5-8	TRBD1	TRBJ2-7	CASSFPGTGGSYEQYF	TGTGCCAGCAGCTTTCCCGGGACAGGGGGGTCCTACGAGCAGTACTTC
NA	TRBV18	TRBD1	TRBJ1-2	CASSLGDSYGYTF	TGTGCCAGCTCACTGGGGGACAGCTATGGCTACACCTTC
once	TRBV2	NA	TRBJ1-4	CASSGVRGQAELFF	TGTGCCAGCAGTGGGGTCAGGGGCCAAGCGGAACTGTTTTTT
NA	TRBV19	NA	TRBJ1-4	CASRGVPDNEKLFF	TGTGCCAGTAGGGGAGTTCCCGATAATGAAAAACTGTTTTTT
NA	TRBV7-8	NA	TRBJ1-2	CASSEGRLDYGYTF	TGTGCCAGCAGCGAGGGGCGCCTCGACTATGGCTACACCTTC